This T cell receptor (beta chain) was obtained from a study of blood T cell repertoires in COVID-19. The overall study: Spain, Italy and the United States supplied samples that represented acute and convalescent COVID-19.

This CDR3 has 19 amino acids. Germline V gene data show CDR1 as LGHNA and CDR2 as YNFKEQ. Trimming cost V 0 bases and J 2 bases, with 21 bases left between them. Some clones are missing from TCRdb's copy, which holds only in-frame ones; the method was immunoSEQ multiplex PCR. Altogether 300,000 to 400,000 clones are present, roughly 88% being singletons, with the ten largest covering 1.5% to 2%. Recruited during active infection, patients (from Seattle) were subsequently followed longitudinally. This clone was picked up one time. The clonotype comes from a woman aged 30 to 39 with COVID-19, enrolled during active disease. V usage is TRBV4-2 and J usage is TRBJ2-3; the D is unclear. Source material: peripheral blood. For the CDR3, the DNA is TGTGCCAGCAGCCAAGATCTTCCTCATCCTCCTAGAGACACAGATACGCAGTATTTT. Translating gives CASSQDLPHPPRDTDTQYF.